There are a few counts of the clone carrying this T cell receptor beta chain. The data were taken from a study of STAT5B mutations in CD4+ large granular lymphocyte leukemia. The CDR3 length is 16 residues. Trimming removed 9 bases from V and 4 bases from J, with 24 bases in between. The V gene's germline CDR1 is LNHDA and CDR2 SQIVND (reference sequence). Sequencing used immunoSEQ multiplex PCR; TCRdb keeps in-frame clones, though not all of them. The repertoire holds approximately 33,000 clones, with 69% as singletons. The chain has TRBV19 and TRBJ1-2; a possible D gene is TRBD1 (5 bases). Sequencing was carried out using CD4+ T cells from blood buffy coats. The receptor comes from a human donor in good health. CDR3 DNA: TGTGCCAGCCTACCCTCCAGGGCAGCTTCAGGCTATGGCTACACCTTC. This encodes CASLPSRAASGYGYTF.